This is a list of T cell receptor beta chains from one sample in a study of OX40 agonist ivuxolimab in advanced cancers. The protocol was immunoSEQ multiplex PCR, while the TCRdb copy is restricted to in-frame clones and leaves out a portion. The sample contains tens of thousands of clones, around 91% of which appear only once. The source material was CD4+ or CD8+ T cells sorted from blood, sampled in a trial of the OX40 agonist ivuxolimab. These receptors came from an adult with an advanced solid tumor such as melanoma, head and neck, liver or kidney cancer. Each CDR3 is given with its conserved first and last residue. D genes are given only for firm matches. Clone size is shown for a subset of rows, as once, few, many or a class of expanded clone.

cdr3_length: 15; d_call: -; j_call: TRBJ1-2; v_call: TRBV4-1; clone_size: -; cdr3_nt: TGCGCCAGCAGCCAGACAGGACAGCTTAACTATGGCTACACCTTC; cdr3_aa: CASSQTGQLNYGYTF
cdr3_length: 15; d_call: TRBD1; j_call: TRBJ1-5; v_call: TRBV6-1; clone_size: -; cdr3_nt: TGTGCCAGCAACCCGGACAGGGGGCAGGGTCAGCCCCAGCATTTT; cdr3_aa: CASNPDRGQGQPQHF
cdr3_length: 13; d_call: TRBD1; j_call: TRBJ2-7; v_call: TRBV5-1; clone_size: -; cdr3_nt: TGCGCCAGCAGCGTCGACAGGGGGTTCGAGCAGTACTTC; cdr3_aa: CASSVDRGFEQYF
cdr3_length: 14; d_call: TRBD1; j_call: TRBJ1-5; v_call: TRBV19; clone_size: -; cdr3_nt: TGTGCCAGTAGTCCAACAGGGGGCGGTCAGCCCCAGCATTTT; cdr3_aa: CASSPTGGGQPQHF
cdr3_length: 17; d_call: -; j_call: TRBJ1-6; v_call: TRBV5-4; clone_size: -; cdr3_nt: TGTGCCAGCAGCTTCGCGTTGGACAGCCAAAACAATTCACCCCTCCACTTT; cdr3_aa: CASSFALDSQNNSPLHF
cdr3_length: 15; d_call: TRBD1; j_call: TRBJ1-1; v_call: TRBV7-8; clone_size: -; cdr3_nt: TGTGCCAGCAGCTGGGCCACAGGGGCGAACACTGAAGCTTTCTTT; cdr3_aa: CASSWATGANTEAFF
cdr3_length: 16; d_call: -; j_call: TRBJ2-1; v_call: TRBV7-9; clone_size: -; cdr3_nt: TGTGCCAGCAGCCCACCAGGGGGGGACGCTTACAATGAGCAGTTCTTC; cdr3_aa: CASSPPGGDAYNEQFF
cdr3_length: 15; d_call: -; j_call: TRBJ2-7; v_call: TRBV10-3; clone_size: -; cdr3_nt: TGTGCCATCAGTGAGACTCGAGTATCACCCTACGAGCAGTACTTC; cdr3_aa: CAISETRVSPYEQYF
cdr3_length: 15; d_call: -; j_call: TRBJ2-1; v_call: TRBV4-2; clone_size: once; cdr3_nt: TGTGCCAGCAGCCAAGCTAGGTTGGGATACAATGAGCAGTTCTTC; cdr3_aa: CASSQARLGYNEQFF
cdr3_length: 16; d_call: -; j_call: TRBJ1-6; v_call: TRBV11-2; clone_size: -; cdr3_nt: TGTGCCAGCAGCTGGTCAGGGAGCTCCTATAATTCACCCCTCCACTTT; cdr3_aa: CASSWSGSSYNSPLHF
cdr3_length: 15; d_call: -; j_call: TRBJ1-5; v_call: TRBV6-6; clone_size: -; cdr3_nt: TGTGCCAGCAGTCCGGTAGTAAATAGCAATCAGCCCCAGCATTTT; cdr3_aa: CASSPVVNSNQPQHF
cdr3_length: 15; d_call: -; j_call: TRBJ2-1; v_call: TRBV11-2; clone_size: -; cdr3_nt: TGTGCCAGCAGCTCCCGTGGGGACGTATACAATGAGCAGTTCTTC; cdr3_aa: CASSSRGDVYNEQFF
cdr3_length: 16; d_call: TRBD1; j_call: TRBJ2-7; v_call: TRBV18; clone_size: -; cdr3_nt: TGTGCCAGCTCACTAGGACAGGGGGTCAACTCCTACGAGCAGTACTTC; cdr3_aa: CASSLGQGVNSYEQYF
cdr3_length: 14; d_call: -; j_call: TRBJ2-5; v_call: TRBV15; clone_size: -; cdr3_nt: TGTGCCACCAGCACCCGGGTTGATCAAGAGACCCAGTACTTC; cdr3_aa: CATSTRVDQETQYF
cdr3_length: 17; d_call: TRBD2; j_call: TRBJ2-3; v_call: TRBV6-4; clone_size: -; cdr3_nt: TGTGCCAGCAGTCCCGCTAGCGGGAGGGCCCGCACAGATACGCAGTATTTT; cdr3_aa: CASSPASGRARTDTQYF